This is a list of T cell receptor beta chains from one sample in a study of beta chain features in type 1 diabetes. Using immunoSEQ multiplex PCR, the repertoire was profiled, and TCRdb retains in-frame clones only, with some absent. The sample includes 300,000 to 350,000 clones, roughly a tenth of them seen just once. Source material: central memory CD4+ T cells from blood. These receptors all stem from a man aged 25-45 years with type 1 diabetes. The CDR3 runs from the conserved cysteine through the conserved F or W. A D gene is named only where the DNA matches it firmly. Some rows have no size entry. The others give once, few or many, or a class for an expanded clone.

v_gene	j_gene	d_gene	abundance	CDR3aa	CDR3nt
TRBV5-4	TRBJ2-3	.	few	CASSLRMGDSDTQYF	TGTGCCAGCAGCTTGCGCATGGGGGATTCAGATACGCAGTATTTT
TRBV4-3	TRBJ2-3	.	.	CASSRRADTSTDTQYF	TGCGCCAGCAGCCGGAGAGCTGACACTAGCACAGATACGCAGTATTTT
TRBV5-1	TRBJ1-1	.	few	CASSTGLGGTEAFF	TGCGCCAGCAGCACCGGACTGGGAGGGACTGAAGCTTTCTTT
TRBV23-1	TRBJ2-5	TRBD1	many	CASSHLVPVDRVGETQYF	TGCGCCAGCAGTCACCTTGTCCCCGTCGACAGGGTCGGAGAGACCCAGTACTTC
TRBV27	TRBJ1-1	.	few	CASSPPGVKVTEAFF	TGTGCCAGCAGCCCCCCGGGCGTCAAGGTGACTGAAGCTTTCTTT
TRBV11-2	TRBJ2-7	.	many	CASSLGFSNYEQYF	TGTGCCAGCAGCTTAGGTTTTAGCAACTACGAGCAGTACTTC
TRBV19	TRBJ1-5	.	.	CASRPPTTSTLQPQHF	TGTGCCAGTAGACCCCCTACGACATCCACACTTCAGCCCCAGCATTTT
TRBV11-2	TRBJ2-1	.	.	CASSLELAHNAQFF	TGTGCCAGCAGCTTAGAACTGGCCCATAACGCGCAGTTCTTC
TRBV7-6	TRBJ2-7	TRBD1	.	CASSLAGGVTYEQYF	TGTGCCAGCAGCTTAGCAGGGGGCGTAACCTACGAGCAGTACTTC
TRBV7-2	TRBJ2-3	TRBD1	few	CASSARQGRSTDTQYF	TGTGCCAGCAGCGCAAGACAGGGGAGGAGCACAGATACGCAGTATTTT
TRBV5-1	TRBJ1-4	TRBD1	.	CASSTGQATKEKLFF	TGCGCCAGCAGCACTGGACAGGCGACGAAGGAAAAACTGTTTTTT
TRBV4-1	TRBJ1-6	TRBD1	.	CASSQDPGGRNSPLHF	TGCGCCAGCAGCCAAGATCCAGGGGGCAGGAATTCACCCCTCCACTTT
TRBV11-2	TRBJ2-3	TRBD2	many	CASSETSEPTDTQYF	TGTGCCAGCAGCGAAACTAGCGAACCCACAGATACGCAGTATTTT
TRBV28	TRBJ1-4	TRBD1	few	CASKVTGTGEKLFF	TGTGCCAGCAAGGTGACAGGGACCGGTGAAAAACTGTTTTTT
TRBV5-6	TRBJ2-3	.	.	CASSLDGGYTDTQYF	TGTGCCAGCAGCTTGGACGGAGGATACACAGATACGCAGTATTTT
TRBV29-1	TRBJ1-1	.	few	CSVAGEPGTEAFF	TGCAGCGTTGCGGGAGAACCGGGCACTGAAGCTTTCTTT
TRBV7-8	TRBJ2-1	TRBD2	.	CASSLVRGDYNEQFF	TGTGCCAGCAGCTTAGTGCGGGGGGACTACAATGAGCAGTTCTTC
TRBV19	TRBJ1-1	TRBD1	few	CASSWDSDGRTEAFF	TGTGCCAGTAGTTGGGACAGCGACGGGAGAACTGAAGCTTTCTTT
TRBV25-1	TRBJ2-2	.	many	CASTPDAGNTGELFF	TGTGCCAGCACCCCGGACGCGGGGAACACCGGGGAGCTGTTTTTT
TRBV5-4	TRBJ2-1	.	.	CASSFTEYNEQFF	TGTGCCAGCAGCTTTACAGAGTACAATGAGCAGTTCTTC
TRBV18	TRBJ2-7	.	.	CASSPQGSSYEQYF	TGTGCCAGCTCACCACAGGGCTCCAGTTACGAGCAGTACTTC
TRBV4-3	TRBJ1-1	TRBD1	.	CASSQEGGTGSSEAFF	TGCGCCAGCAGCCAAGAGGGCGGGACAGGTTCATCTGAAGCTTTCTTT
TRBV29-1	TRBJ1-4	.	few	CSVEATPGEKLFF	TGCAGCGTTGAGGCTACCCCGGGGGAAAAACTGTTTTTT
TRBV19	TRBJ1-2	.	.	CASSLTDTNYGYTF	TGTGCCAGTAGTTTGACGGATACTAACTATGGCTACACCTTC
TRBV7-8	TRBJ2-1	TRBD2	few	CASSGRGNEQFF	TGTGCCAGCAGCGGGCGGGGGAACGAGCAGTTCTTC
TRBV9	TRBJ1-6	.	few	CASSANMDSPLHF	TGTGCCAGCAGCGCTAACATGGATTCACCCCTCCACTTT
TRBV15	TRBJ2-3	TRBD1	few	CATSRDGTGNRVPQYF	TGTGCCACCAGCAGAGACGGGACAGGAAACCGAGTACCGCAGTATTTT
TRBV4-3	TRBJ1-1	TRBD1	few	CASSPTQGDTEAFF	TGCGCCAGCAGCCCTACTCAGGGGGACACTGAAGCTTTCTTT
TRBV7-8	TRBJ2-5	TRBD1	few	CASSPGLTGGRETQYF	TGTGCCAGCAGCCCCGGGCTCACAGGGGGCAGGGAGACCCAGTACTTC
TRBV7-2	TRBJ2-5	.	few	CASSKGSNQETQYF	TGTGCCAGCAGCAAAGGGTCGAACCAAGAGACCCAGTACTTC
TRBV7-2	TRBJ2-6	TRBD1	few	CASSPGQGAIGANVLTF	TGTGCCAGCAGCCCCGGACAGGGGGCAATTGGGGCCAACGTCCTGACTTTC
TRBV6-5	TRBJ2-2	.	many	CASSYYSGHNTGELFF	TGTGCCAGCAGTTACTATTCGGGACACAACACCGGGGAGCTGTTTTTT
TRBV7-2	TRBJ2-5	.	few	CASSGQWKETQYF	TGTGCCAGCAGCGGGCAGTGGAAAGAGACCCAGTACTTC
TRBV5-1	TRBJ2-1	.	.	CASSNMGAGSSEQFF	TGCGCCAGCAGCAACATGGGGGCAGGGTCTAGTGAGCAGTTCTTC
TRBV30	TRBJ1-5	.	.	CAWSVQGQGNNQPQHF	TGTGCCTGGAGTGTACAAGGGCAGGGAAACAATCAGCCCCAGCATTTT
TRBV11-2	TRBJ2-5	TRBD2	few	CASSLGGGAETQYF	TGTGCCAGCAGCTTAGGCGGGGGGGCAGAGACCCAGTACTTC
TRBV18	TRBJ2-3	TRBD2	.	CASSPLHSGGTDTQYF	TGTGCCAGCTCACCACTTCACAGCGGGGGCACAGATACGCAGTATTTT
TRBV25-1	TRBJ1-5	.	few	CASSGVSNQPQHF	TGTGCCAGCAGTGGGGTTAGCAATCAGCCCCAGCATTTT
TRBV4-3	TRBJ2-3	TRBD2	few	CASSHDLAGGPTDTQYF	TGCGCCAGCAGCCATGATCTAGCGGGGGGCCCCACAGATACGCAGTATTTT
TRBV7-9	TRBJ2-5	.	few	CASSLGRRGETQYF	TGTGCCAGCAGCTTAGGTCGCAGGGGTGAGACCCAGTACTTC
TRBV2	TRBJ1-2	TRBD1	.	CASSVEQGANFGYTF	TGTGCCAGCAGTGTCGAGCAGGGGGCGAATTTTGGCTACACCTTC
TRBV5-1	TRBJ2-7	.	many	CASSLGQDYEQYF	TGCGCCAGCAGCTTGGGACAGGACTACGAGCAGTACTTC